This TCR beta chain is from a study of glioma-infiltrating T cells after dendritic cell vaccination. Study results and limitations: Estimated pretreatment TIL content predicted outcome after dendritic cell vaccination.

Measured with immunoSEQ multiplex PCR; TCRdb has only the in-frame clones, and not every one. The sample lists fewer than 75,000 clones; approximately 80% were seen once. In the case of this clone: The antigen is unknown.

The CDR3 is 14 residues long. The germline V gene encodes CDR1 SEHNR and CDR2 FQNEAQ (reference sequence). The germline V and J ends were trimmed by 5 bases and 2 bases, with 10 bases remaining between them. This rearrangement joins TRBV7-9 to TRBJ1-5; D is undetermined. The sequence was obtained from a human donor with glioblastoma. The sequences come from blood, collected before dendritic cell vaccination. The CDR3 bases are TGTGCCAGCAGCGCGGAGGTTGGCAATCAGCCCCAGCATTTT. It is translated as CASSAEVGNQPQHF.